The 11 T cell receptor beta chains in this list originate from one sample, sequenced in a study of naive and memory T cell subsets. Two oligonucleotides, mixed equimolar, formed the beta constant-region primer covering TRBC1 and TRBC2. Four rounds of PCR amplified the ligated cDNA using nested alpha and beta constant-region primers plus SP2. One entry per CDR3 protein results from TCRdb running MiXCR on the UMI-ligation and nested PCR reads. The repertoire has some 110,000 distinct CDR3 sequences, 36% of them found once; the top ten carry 0.9%. The source material was central memory CD4+ T cells from blood. These receptors originate from a human donor in good health.

This clonotype occurred a few times. V usage is TRBV3-1 and J usage is TRBJ1-1; 7 bases are shared with TRBD1. The CDR3 runs to 15 residues. After removal of 1 base from V and 5 bases from J, the junction contained 7 bases not matched to a gene. Per the germline V gene, CDR1 is LGHDT and CDR2 is YNNKEL (reference sequence). CDR3 loop: CASSQAHGTVTEAFF. CDR3 in DNA: TGTGCCAGCAGCCAAGCCCACGGGACAGTGACTGAAGCTTTCTTT.

This clonotype appeared a few times. V and J are TRBV7-9 and TRBJ2-7, with 9 nucleotides matching TRBD2. With V trimmed by 1 base and J by 3 bases, 4 bases remained unmatched. Germline-derived CDR1 and CDR2 are SEHNR and FQNEAQ (reference sequence). The CDR3 is 15 residues long. CDR3: CASSLVASGIYEQYF. The DNA for the CDR3 is TGTGCCAGCAGCTTAGTTGCTAGCGGGATCTACGAGCAGTACTTC.

This clonotype has just a few counts. The chain has TRBV5-6 and TRBJ2-5, with 8 bases that match TRBD2. J lost 4 bases, V lost 3 bases, and 8 bases had no gene match. Germline V gives CDR1 SGHDT, CDR2 YYEEEE. This CDR3 region has 15 residues. CDR3 DNA: TGTGCCAGCAGCTCCGGGACTAGGTCTTTAGAGACCCAGTACTTC. Amino acid sequence: CASSSGTRSLETQYF.

This chain uses TRBV2 with TRBJ1-1, with 7 positions matching TRBD1. Germline lookup yields CDR1 SNHLY and CDR2 FYNNEI. With 7 bases clipped from V and 2 bases from J, the junction kept 7 bases outside the gene matches. This CDR3 region has 14 residues. CDR3 nucleotide sequence: TGTGCCAGCAACGGACAGGCGGGTAACACTGAAGCTTTCTTT. This translates into CASNGQAGNTEAFF. Complete variable domain (other parts from reference TRBV2 and TRBJ1-1): EPEVTQTPSHQVTQMGQEVILRCVPISNHLYFYWYRQILGQKVEFLVSFYNNEISEKSEIFDDQFSVERPDGSNFTLKIRSTKLEDSAMYFCASNGQAGNTEAFFGQGTRLTVV.

The genes are TRBV12-3 or TRBV12-4 and TRBJ1-6; D might be TRBD1 (6 bases). This CDR3 is 14 amino acids long. V lost 3 bases and J 9 bases, leaving 12 bases between the germline ends. CDR3 coding DNA: TGTGCCAGCAGTTTTCAGGGGAAGAGTTCACCCCTCCACTTT. Its translation: CASSFQGKSSPLHF.

The rearrangement joins TRBV14 to TRBJ2-2; 7 positions match TRBD2. CDR1 and CDR2 from the germline V gene are SGHDN and FVKESK. J gave up 6 bases and V 4 bases, and 8 bases lay outside the gene matches. CDR3 size: 15 residues. The CDR3 region is CASSPQTSMAGELFF. The CDR3 nucleotides are TGTGCCAGCAGCCCCCAGACTAGCATGGCCGGGGAGCTGTTTTTT.

This sequence joins TRBV9 and TRBJ1-1, with D perhaps TRBD1 (5 bases). The CDR3 consists of 16 residues. CDR1 SGDLS and CDR2 YYNGEE come from the germline V gene. Between the trimmed V and J ends, which lost 2 bases and 0 bases, there was a span of 14 bases. CDR3 DNA sequence: TGTGCCAGCAGCGTTGGAGGGACCAACATGAACACTGAAGCTTTCTTT. This codes for CASSVGGTNMNTEAFF.

The sample holds a few counts of this clonotype. The chain employs TRBV28 and TRBJ1-1; D is possibly TRBD1 (5 bases). The V and J ends lost 4 bases and 4 bases respectively, with 7 bases between them. This CDR3 has 12 amino acids. Germline CDR1 and CDR2: MDHEN and SYDVKM. As DNA, the CDR3 is TGTGCCAGCAGTTCCAGGGTCACTGAAGCTTTCTTT. This sequence encodes CASSSRVTEAFF. Based on the CDR3 plus reference TRBV28 and TRBJ1-1, the full variable domain is DVKVTQSSRYLVKRTGEKVFLECVQDMDHENMFWYRQDPGLGLRLIYFSYDVKMKEKGDIPEGYSVSREKKERFSLILESASTNQTSMYLCASSSRVTEAFFGQGTRLTVV.

This clonotype was counted between two and nine times. The rearrangement uses TRBV7-6 and TRBJ2-1; 9 nucleotides line up with TRBD1. CDR3 length: 15 amino acids. Germline lookup yields CDR1 SGHVS and CDR2 FNYEAQ. Losses at the gene ends were 1 base for V and 8 bases for J; bases not matched to a gene: 6. Here the CDR3 DNA reads TGTGCCAGCAGCTTAGGGGACAGGGATCTGGATGAGCAGTTCTTC. Translation gives CASSLGDRDLDEQFF.

The J gene is TRBJ1-5, the V gene TRBV5-5, with D perhaps matching TRBD1 (5 bases). Germline CDR1 and CDR2: SGHKS and YYEKEE (reference sequence). Trimming shortened V by 5 bases and J by 5 bases, and 11 bases separated the two germline ends. The CDR3 covers 13 residues. The CDR3 coding sequence is TGTGCCAGCAGGCGGGGGGTATATCAGCCCCAGCATTTT. It encodes CASRRGVYQPQHF.

The rearrangement joins TRBV10-3 to TRBJ2-2; 12 nucleotides match TRBD2. V gave up 3 bases and J gave up 0 bases; unmatched junction bases: 5. The CDR3 covers 18 residues. Germline CDR1 is ENHRY and CDR2 is SYGVKD. CDR3 protein: CAISDPGLAGSNTGELFF. CDR3 DNA sequence: TGTGCCATCAGTGACCCGGGACTAGCGGGTTCGAACACCGGGGAGCTGTTTTTT.